Below, one T cell receptor (beta chain) is given with its context. Its target is unknown. After expansion with viral peptide pools in the ViraFEST assay, antigen-specific CD4+ T cells were sequenced. It was after approximately 10 days of culture that CD4+ T cells were isolated. BNT162b2 vaccine or mRNA-1273 vaccine was given to participants in two doses. This sample was taken from a study of vaccination effects on CD4 cells after COVID-19. Overall study findings and caveats: A shortage of convalescent patients and an absence of early post-infection timepoints characterized the study. After vaccination, at late timepoints, clones induced by infection and by vaccine contracted markedly.

V lost 3 bases to trimming and J lost 7 bases, with 21 bases between them. This CDR3 comprises 16 residues. Germline CDR1 SGHDN, CDR2 FVKESK. TCRdb's table, derived via immunoSEQ multiplex PCR, lists solely in-frame clones and lacks some. The data hold roughly 34,000 clones, with around 80% observed a single time. This sequence joins TRBV14 and TRBJ2-5; the D call may be TRBD1 or TRBD2 (5 bases each). This clonotype was obtained from a human donor who received a COVID-19 vaccine. Some clones in this sample may be carry-over from other donors' samples. The material was CD4+ T cells from PBMCs cultured with HCoV-NL63 spike peptides, obtained after COVID-19 vaccination. CDR3 sequence (DNA): TGTGCCAGCAGCCATCCTCAAGGGGACGGACGTGGGACCCAGTACTTC. Its translation is CASSHPQGDGRGTQYF. Looking up the rest from reference TRBV14 and TRBJ2-5 gives the full variable domain: EAGVTQFPSHSVIEKGQTVTLRCDPISGHDNLYWYRRVMGKEIKFLLHFVKESKQDESGMPNNRFLAERTGGTYSTLKVQPAELEDSGVYFCASSHPQGDGRGTQYFGPGTRLLVL.